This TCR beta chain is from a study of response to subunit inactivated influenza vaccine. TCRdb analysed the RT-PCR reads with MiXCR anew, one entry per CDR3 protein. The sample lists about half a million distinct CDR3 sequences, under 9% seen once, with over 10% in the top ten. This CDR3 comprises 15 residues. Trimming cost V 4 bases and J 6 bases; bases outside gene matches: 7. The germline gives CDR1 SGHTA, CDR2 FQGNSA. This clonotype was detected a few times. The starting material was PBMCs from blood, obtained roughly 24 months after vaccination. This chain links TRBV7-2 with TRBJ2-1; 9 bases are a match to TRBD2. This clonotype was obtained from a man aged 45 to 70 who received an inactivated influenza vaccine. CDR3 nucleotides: TGTGCCAGCAGCTCGAGCGGGGGGCCAGGCAATGAGCAGTTCTTC. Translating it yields CASSSSGGPGNEQFF.